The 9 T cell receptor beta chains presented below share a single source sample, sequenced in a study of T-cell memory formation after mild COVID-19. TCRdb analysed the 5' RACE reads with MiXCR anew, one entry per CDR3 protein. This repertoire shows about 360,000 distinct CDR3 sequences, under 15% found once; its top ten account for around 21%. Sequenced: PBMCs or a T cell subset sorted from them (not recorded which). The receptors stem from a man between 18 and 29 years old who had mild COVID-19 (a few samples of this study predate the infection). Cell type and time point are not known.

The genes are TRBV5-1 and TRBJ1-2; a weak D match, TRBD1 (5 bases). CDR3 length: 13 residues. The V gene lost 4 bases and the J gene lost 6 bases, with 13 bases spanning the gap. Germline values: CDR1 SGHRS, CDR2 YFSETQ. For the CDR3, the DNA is TGCGCCAGCAGCGTAATGGGGGAGGATGGCTACACCTTC. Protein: CASSVMGEDGYTF.

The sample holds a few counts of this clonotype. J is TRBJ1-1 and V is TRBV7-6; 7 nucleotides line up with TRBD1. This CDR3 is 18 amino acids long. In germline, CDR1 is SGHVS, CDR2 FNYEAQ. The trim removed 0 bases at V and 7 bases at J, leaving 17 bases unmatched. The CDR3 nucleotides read TGTGCCAGCAGCTTAGCGGTCGAGTCTGCAGGGGGGCTCGGTGAAGCTTTCTTT. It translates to CASSLAVESAGGLGEAFF. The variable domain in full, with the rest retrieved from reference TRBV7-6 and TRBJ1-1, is GAGVSQSPRYKVTKRGQDVALRCDPISGHVSLYWYRQALGQGPEFLTYFNYEAQQDKSGLPNDRFSAERPEGSISTLTIQRTEQRDSAMYRCASSLAVESAGGLGEAFFGQGTRLTVV.

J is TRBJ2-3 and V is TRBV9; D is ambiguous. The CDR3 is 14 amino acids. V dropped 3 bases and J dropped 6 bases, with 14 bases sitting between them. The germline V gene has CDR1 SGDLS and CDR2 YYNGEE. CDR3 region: CASSAIEFGDTQYF. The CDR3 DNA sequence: TGTGCCAGCAGCGCAATCGAATTTGGGGATACGCAGTATTTT.

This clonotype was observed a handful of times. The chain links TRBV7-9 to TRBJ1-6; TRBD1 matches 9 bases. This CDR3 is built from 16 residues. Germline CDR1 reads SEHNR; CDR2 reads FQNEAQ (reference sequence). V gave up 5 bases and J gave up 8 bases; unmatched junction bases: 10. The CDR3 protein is CASSVGGQGWHSPLHF. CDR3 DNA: TGTGCCAGCAGCGTAGGGGGACAGGGTTGGCATTCACCCCTCCACTTT.

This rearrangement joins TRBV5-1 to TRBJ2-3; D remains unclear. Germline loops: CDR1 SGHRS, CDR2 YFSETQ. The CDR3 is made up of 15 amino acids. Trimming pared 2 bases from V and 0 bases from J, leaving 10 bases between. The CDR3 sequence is CASSFTDPSTDTQYF. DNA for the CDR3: TGCGCCAGCAGCTTTACGGACCCTAGCACAGATACGCAGTATTTT.

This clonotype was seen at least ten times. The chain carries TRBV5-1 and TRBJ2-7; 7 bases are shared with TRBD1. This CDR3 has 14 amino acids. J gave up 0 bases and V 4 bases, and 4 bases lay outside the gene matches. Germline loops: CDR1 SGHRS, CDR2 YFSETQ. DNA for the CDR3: TGCGCCAGCAGCGAGGGGGCCCCCTCCTACGAGCAGTACTTC. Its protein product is CASSEGAPSYEQYF. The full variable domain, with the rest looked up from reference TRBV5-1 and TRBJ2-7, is KAGVTQTPRYLIKTRGQQVTLSCSPISGHRSVSWYQQTPGQGLQFLFEYFSETQRNKGNFPGRFSGRQFSNSRSEMNVSTLELGDSALYLCASSEGAPSYEQYFGPGTRLTVT.

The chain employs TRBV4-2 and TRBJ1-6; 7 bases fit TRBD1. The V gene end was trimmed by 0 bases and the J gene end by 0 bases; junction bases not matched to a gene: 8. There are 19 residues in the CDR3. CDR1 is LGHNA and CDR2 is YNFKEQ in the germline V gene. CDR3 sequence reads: CASSQEIQAGGSYNSPLHF. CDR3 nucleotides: TGTGCCAGCAGCCAAGAAATTCAGGCAGGGGGCTCCTATAATTCACCCCTCCACTTT.

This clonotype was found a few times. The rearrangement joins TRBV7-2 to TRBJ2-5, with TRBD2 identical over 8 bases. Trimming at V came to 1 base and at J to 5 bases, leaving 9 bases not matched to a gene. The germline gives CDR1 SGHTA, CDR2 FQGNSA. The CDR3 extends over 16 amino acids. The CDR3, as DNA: TGTGCCAGCAGCTTAGGGAGCGGGGGAGTTTACGAGACCCAGTACTTC. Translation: CASSLGSGGVYETQYF.

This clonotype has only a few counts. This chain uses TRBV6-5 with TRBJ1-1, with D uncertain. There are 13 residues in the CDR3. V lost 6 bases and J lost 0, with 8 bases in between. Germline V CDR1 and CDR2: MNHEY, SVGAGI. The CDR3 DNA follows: TGTGCCAGCAGGCTTCAGATGAACACTGAAGCTTTCTTT. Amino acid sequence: CASRLQMNTEAFF.